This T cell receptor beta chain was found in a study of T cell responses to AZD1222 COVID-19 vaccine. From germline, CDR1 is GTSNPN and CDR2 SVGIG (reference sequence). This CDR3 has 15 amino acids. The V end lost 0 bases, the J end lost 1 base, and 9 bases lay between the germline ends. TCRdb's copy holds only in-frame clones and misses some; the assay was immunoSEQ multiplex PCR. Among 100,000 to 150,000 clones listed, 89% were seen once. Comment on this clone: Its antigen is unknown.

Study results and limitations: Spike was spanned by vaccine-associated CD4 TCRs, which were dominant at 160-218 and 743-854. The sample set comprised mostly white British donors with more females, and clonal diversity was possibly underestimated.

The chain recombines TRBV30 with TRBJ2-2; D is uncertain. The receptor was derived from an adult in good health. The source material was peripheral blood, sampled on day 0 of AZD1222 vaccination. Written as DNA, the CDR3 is TGTGCCTGGAGTGTAACCAGCCTGAACACCGGGGAGCTGTTTTTT. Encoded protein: CAWSVTSLNTGELFF.